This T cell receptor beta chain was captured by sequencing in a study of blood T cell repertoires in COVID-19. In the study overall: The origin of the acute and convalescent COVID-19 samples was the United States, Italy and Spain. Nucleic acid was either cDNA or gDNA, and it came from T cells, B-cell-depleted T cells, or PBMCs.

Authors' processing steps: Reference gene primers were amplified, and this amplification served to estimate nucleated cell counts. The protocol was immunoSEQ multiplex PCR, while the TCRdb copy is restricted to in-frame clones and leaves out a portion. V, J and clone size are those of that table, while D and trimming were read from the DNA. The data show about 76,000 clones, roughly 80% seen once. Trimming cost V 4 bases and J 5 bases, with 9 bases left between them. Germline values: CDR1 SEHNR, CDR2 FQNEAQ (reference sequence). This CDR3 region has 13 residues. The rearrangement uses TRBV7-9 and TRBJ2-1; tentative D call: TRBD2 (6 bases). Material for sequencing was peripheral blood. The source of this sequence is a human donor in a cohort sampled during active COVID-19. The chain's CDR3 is CASSWDSDNEQFF. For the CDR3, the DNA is TGTGCCAGCAGCTGGGACTCTGACAATGAGCAGTTCTTC.